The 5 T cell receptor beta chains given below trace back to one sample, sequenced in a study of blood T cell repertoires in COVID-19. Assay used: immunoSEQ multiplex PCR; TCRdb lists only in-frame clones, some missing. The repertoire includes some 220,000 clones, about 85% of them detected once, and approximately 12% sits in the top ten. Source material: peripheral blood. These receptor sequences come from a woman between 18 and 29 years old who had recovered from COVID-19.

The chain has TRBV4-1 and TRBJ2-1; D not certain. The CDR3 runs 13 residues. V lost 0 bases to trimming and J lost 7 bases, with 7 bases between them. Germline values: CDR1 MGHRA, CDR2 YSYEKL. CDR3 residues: CASSQDHQNEQFF. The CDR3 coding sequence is TGCGCCAGCAGCCAAGATCACCAGAATGAGCAGTTCTTC.

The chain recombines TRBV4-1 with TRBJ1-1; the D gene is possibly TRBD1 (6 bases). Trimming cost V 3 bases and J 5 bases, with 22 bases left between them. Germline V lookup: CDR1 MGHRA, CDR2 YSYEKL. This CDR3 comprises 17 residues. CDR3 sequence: CASSQDPLGGRATEAFF. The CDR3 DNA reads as TGCGCCAGCAGCCAGGACCCGTTGGGGGGGCGTGCAACTGAAGCTTTCTTT.

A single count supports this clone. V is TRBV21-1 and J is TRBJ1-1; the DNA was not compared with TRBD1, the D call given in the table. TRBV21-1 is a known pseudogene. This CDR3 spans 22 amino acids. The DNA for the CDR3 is TGTGCCAGCAGCAAAGTAAAAGAAGGACAGGTGAAAAACCCTCTAATGAACACTGAAGCTTTCTTT. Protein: CASSKVKEGQVKNPLMNTEAFF.

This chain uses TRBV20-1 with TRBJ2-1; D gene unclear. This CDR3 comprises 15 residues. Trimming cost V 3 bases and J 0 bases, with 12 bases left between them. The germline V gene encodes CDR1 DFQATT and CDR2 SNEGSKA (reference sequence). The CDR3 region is CSASSVRSSYNEQFF. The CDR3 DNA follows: TGCAGTGCTAGTTCTGTCCGGAGCTCCTACAATGAGCAGTTCTTC.

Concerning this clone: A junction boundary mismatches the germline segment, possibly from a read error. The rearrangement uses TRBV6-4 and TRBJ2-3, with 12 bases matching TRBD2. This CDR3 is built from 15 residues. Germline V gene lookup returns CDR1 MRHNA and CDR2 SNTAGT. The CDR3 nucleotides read TGTGCCAGCAGCCCTAGCGGGAGGGGCACATATACGCAGTATTTT. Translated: CASSPSGRGTYTQYF.